This TCR beta chain was sequenced in a study of blood T cell repertoires in COVID-19. As for the study in general: Sites in the United States, Italy and Spain provided acute and convalescent COVID-19 samples.

In the source study's methods: Estimation of nucleated cell counts relied on the amplification of reference gene primers. Sequenced by immunoSEQ multiplex PCR; TCRdb stores in-frame clones only, minus some. V and J calls plus clone size are reproduced from that table; the DNA served to infer D and trimming. The sample has roughly 280,000 clones, 87% seen once. The CDR3 has 14 amino acids. Trimming left V 4 bases short and J 3 bases short, with 10 bases between. From germline, CDR1 is MDHEN and CDR2 SYDVKM. The TCR originated in a woman aged 50 to 60 who had recovered from COVID-19. The chain employs TRBV28 and TRBJ1-3; D is possibly TRBD1 (5 bases). The sequenced material came from peripheral blood. The CDR3 nucleotides are TGTGCCAGCAGTTCCCAGGGATTTGGAAACACCATATATTTT. It specifies CASSSQGFGNTIYF. The full variable domain, in which reference TRBV28 and TRBJ1-3 provide the parts outside the CDR3, is DVKVTQSSRYLVKRTGEKVFLECVQDMDHENMFWYRQDPGLGLRLIYFSYDVKMKEKGDIPEGYSVSREKKERFSLILESASTNQTSMYLCASSSQGFGNTIYFGEGSWLTVV.